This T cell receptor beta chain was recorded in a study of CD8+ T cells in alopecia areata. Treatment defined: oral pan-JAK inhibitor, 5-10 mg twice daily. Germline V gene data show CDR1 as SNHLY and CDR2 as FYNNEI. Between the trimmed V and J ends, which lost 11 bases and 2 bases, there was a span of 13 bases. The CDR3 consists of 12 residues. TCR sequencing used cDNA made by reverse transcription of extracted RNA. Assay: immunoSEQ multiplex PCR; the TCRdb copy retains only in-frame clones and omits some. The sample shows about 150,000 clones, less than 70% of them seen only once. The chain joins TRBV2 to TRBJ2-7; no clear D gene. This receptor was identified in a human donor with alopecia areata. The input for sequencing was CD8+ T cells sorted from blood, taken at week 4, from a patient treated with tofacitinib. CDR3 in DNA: TGTGCCGTCTCCAACTCACCCTACGAGCAGTACTTC. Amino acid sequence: CAVSNSPYEQYF. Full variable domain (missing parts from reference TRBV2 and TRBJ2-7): EPEVTQTPSHQVTQMGQEVILRCVPISNHLYFYWYRQILGQKVEFLVSFYNNEISEKSEIFDDQFSVERPDGSNFTLKIRSTKLEDSAMYFCAVSNSPYEQYFGPGTRLTVT.